One sample yielded the 30 T cell receptor beta chains listed below, sequenced in a study of memory CD4+ T cells and cytomegalovirus serostatus. The sort gate was single viable CD3+CD4+CD8-CD45RO+ cells for memory CD4+ T cells. The data were produced by immunoSEQ multiplex PCR, yet TCRdb's version contains in-frame clones alone and is incomplete. Of approximately 42,000 clones in the sample, over 60% were seen once. Input material: memory CD4+ T cells from blood. The receptors derive from an adult in good health and CMV-seronegative.

This clone was counted a single time. J is TRBJ1-1 and V is TRBV19; D not certain. In germline, CDR1 is LNHDA, CDR2 SQIVND (reference sequence). Trimming shortened V by 2 bases and J by 1 base, and 8 bases separated the two germline ends. The CDR3 totals 14 residues. CDR3 sequence reads: CASSIRRQNTEAFF. CDR3 coding DNA: TGTGCCAGTAGTATACGGCGGCAGAACACTGAAGCTTTCTTT.

The chain recombines TRBV30 with TRBJ1-5; D might be TRBD1 (6 bases). Germline assignment: CDR1 GTSNPN and CDR2 SVGIG (reference sequence). This CDR3 comprises 13 residues. Trimming cost V 5 bases and J 5 bases, with 13 bases left between them. The CDR3 nucleotides are TGTGCCTGGGCCGGGACAAACGATCAGCCCCAGCATTTT. Translated: CAWAGTNDQPQHF.

The V gene is TRBV29-1, the J gene TRBJ2-6, with 12 bases that match TRBD2. The CDR3 has 18 residues. Germline V gene data show CDR1 as SQVTM and CDR2 as ANQGSEA. Trimming removed 4 bases from V and 0 bases from J; junction bases left unmatched: 7. Here the CDR3 DNA reads TGCAGCGTTGCGACTAGCGGGAGTTACTTCTCTGGGGCCAACGTCCTGACTTTC. This gives the protein CSVATSGSYFSGANVLTF.

The CDR3, as DNA: TGCGCCAGCAGCCAAGGGAAGTCGAGGGGATCCCCCTATGGCTACACCTTC. Protein: CASSQGKSRGSPYGYTF. This chain uses TRBV4-1 with TRBJ1-2; TRBD1 might be the D (5 bases). This CDR3 has 17 amino acids. CDR1 and CDR2 (germline): MGHRA, YSYEKL. V was pared by 1 base and J by 4 bases, with 19 bases between.

The genes are TRBV7-2 and TRBJ2-5; 7 bases are shared with TRBD1. This CDR3 region has 15 residues. Germline CDR1 reads SGHTA; CDR2 reads FQGNSA. The V and J ends lost 4 bases and 5 bases, in that order; junction bases with no gene match: 10. As DNA, the CDR3 is TGTGCCAGCAGCTCTACAGGGGTGGGTTGGGAGACCCAGTACTTC. Amino acids: CASSSTGVGWETQYF.

The V gene is TRBV7-3, the J gene TRBJ1-2, with D uncertain. The CDR3 spans 14 residues. Germline loops: CDR1 SGHTA, CDR2 FQGTGA. Trimming shortened V by 0 bases and J by 7 bases, and 12 bases separated the two germline ends. The CDR3 loop is CASSLTGGEGGYTF. Here the CDR3 DNA reads TGTGCCAGCAGCTTAACGGGCGGGGAAGGTGGCTACACCTTC.

This clone showed up just once. In DNA form, the CDR3 reads TGCGCCAGCAGCCAAGGGGGGGACAGGGGCTCCCCTATTGAGGGCTACACCTTC. This sequence encodes CASSQGGDRGSPIEGYTF. J is TRBJ1-2 and V is TRBV4-1; 10 positions match TRBD1. The CDR3 consists of 18 residues. V lost 1 base, J lost 8 bases, and 16 bases stayed unmatched. Germline V gives CDR1 MGHRA, CDR2 YSYEKL.

This clone was detected only a few times. The V call is TRBV2, the J call TRBJ1-4; D gene unclear. Trimming removed 2 bases from V and 2 bases from J, with 9 bases in between. The CDR3 sequence is 15 residues long. The germline V gene encodes CDR1 SNHLY and CDR2 FYNNEI. In DNA form, the CDR3 reads TGTGCCAGCAGTGAACGCCAGCTCACTAATGAAAAACTGTTTTTT. Its protein is CASSERQLTNEKLFF.

The chain combines TRBV7-9 with TRBJ2-3, with 8 bases identical to TRBD1. The junction had 4 bases not matched to a gene; V was cut back by 4 bases and J by 4 bases. CDR3 length equals 14 residues. Germline CDR1 reads SEHNR; CDR2 reads FQNEAQ (reference sequence). CDR3 sequence reads: CASSYDRGADTQYF. The CDR3, as DNA: TGTGCCAGCAGCTACGACAGGGGCGCAGATACGCAGTATTTT.

The rearrangement joins TRBV11-2 to TRBJ2-4; 13 nucleotides match TRBD2. The V and J ends lost 4 bases and 4 bases, in that order; junction bases with no gene match: 4. The CDR3 is 16 amino acids. Germline V CDR1 and CDR2: SGHAT, FQNNGV. CDR3 sequence (DNA): TGTGCCAGCAGCTCACGGACTAGCGGGAGAAAAAACATTCAGTACTTC. The encoded protein is CASSSRTSGRKNIQYF. Full variable domain (missing parts from reference TRBV11-2 and TRBJ2-4): EAGVAQSPRYKIIEKRQSVAFWCNPISGHATLYWYQQILGQGPKLLIQFQNNGVVDDSQLPKDRFSAERLKGVDSTLKIQPAKLEDSAVYLCASSSRTSGRKNIQYFGAGTRLSVL.

V gene TRBV18 combines with J gene TRBJ2-7; the D gene is possibly TRBD1 (6 bases). CDR1 is KGHSH, CDR2 LQKENI, per germline. There are 13 residues in the CDR3. V gave up 3 bases and J gave up 5 bases, with 11 bases separating them. The CDR3 sequence is CASSPGRGDEQYF. CDR3 sequence (DNA): TGTGCCAGCTCACCGGGCAGGGGAGACGAGCAGTACTTC.

This clone was seen a single time. This same CDR3 is encoded by further DNA sequences in the sample. The J gene is TRBJ1-1, the V gene TRBV11-3; D remains unclear. CDR1 and CDR2 (germline): SGHNT, YENEEA. With 0 bases removed from V and 1 base from J, the gap between germline ends came to 3 bases. The CDR3 runs 13 residues. Written as DNA, the CDR3 is TGTGCCAGCAGCTTAGAAGGGAACACTGAAGCTTTCTTT. Amino acid sequence: CASSLEGNTEAFF.

The chain combines TRBV4-2 with TRBJ2-1; D remains ambiguous. CDR1 is LGHNA, CDR2 YNFKEQ, per germline. Trimming removed 1 base at V and 5 bases at J, with 6 bases between. The CDR3 spans 13 residues. Here the CDR3 DNA reads TGTGCCAGCAGCCAAGGGCCGAACAATGAGCAGTTCTTC. This gives the protein CASSQGPNNEQFF.

The rearrangement links TRBV7-3 to TRBJ2-2, with D tentatively TRBD1 (5 bases). The CDR3 extends over 14 amino acids. The germline V gene encodes CDR1 SGHTA and CDR2 FQGTGA. Trimming took 6 bases from V and 2 from J, leaving 10 bases between them. The CDR3 coding sequence is TGTGCCAGCAGAGGAGACAGTAACACCGGGGAGCTGTTTTTT. Its translation: CASRGDSNTGELFF.

The CDR3 DNA sequence: TGTGCCAGCCGGGACAGGCTCTCTGGAAACACCATATATTTT. It is translated as CASRDRLSGNTIYF. The chain couples TRBV18 to TRBJ1-3; TRBD1 agrees at 8 bases. Germline-derived CDR1 and CDR2 are KGHSH and LQKENI. V was clipped by 8 bases and J by 0 bases; unmatched bases: 3. This CDR3 spans 14 amino acids.

The rearrangement uses TRBV5-1 and TRBJ1-3; D might be TRBD1 (6 bases). Germline V gene sequence: CDR1 SGHRS, CDR2 YFSETQ. This CDR3 comprises 15 residues. Between the trimmed V and J ends, which lost 7 bases and 4 bases, there was a span of 18 bases. Here the CDR3 reads CASSPRGGVGNTIYF. The CDR3 nucleotides are TGCGCCAGCTCTCCCAGGGGAGGGGTCGGAAACACCATATATTTT.

V usage is TRBV5-1 and J usage is TRBJ2-5; 10 bases agree with TRBD2. The CDR3 length is 18 residues. Trimming removed 4 bases from V and 3 bases from J; junction bases left unmatched: 15. Germline CDR1 and CDR2: SGHRS and YFSETQ. The CDR3 DNA follows: TGCGCCAGCAGCCATGACAGGGTTCTAGCGGGAGTCAAAGAGACCCAGTACTTC. It codes for CASSHDRVLAGVKETQYF.

The V gene is TRBV5-5, the J gene TRBJ1-1; D gene ambiguous. Germline values: CDR1 SGHKS, CDR2 YYEKEE (reference sequence). The CDR3 length is 15 residues. V lost 0 bases and J 1 base, leaving 10 bases between the germline ends. The CDR3 DNA is TGTGCCAGCAGCTTGGAGGAGGGAACGAACACTGAAGCTTTCTTT. It translates to CASSLEEGTNTEAFF.

This clone was detected a few times. V gene TRBV7-9 combines with J gene TRBJ2-5; D is undetermined. V dropped 8 bases and J dropped 7 bases, with 14 bases sitting between them. CDR3 length: 12 amino acids. Germline V gene lookup returns CDR1 SEHNR and CDR2 FQNEAQ (reference sequence). The CDR3 nucleotides are TGTGCCAGCTCCCTCCTGCTGGGGACCCAGTACTTC. This gives the protein CASSLLLGTQYF.

The chain is built from TRBV28 and TRBJ1-5; tentatively, D is TRBD1 (5 bases). Germline-derived CDR1 and CDR2 are MDHEN and SYDVKM. The V end lost 2 bases, the J end lost 3 bases, and 14 bases lay between the germline ends. CDR3 length equals 16 residues. As DNA, the CDR3 is TGTGCCAGCAGTTTACCCAAGGGGTTCTCCAATCAGCCCCAGCATTTT. Protein product: CASSLPKGFSNQPQHF.

The J gene is TRBJ1-2, the V gene TRBV2; possibly TRBD1 for D (6 bases). Germline V gives CDR1 SNHLY, CDR2 FYNNEI. There are 12 residues in the CDR3. Trimming stripped 6 bases from V and 6 bases from J, with 11 bases between. In DNA form, the CDR3 reads TGTGCCAGCAGGTCTCAGGGGCATGGCTACACCTTC. Translation gives CASRSQGHGYTF.

The sample holds a few counts of this clone. The V call is TRBV29-1, the J call TRBJ1-1, with TRBD1 matching 9 bases. Trimming removed 4 bases from V and 1 base from J; junction bases left unmatched: 1. CDR1 and CDR2 from the germline V gene are SQVTM and ANQGSEA. This CDR3 has 13 amino acids. Here the CDR3 reads CSVVGQGNTEAFF. CDR3 coding DNA: TGCAGCGTTGTGGGACAGGGGAACACTGAAGCTTTCTTT.

The V gene is TRBV28, the J gene TRBJ2-5; maybe TRBD1 (6 bases). CDR3 length: 13 amino acids. Germline CDR1 is MDHEN and CDR2 is SYDVKM. Deletions cut 5 bases from V and 2 bases from J, with 9 bases between. CDR3 loop: CASSGGHQETQYF. CDR3 DNA: TGTGCCAGCAGTGGGGGACATCAAGAGACCCAGTACTTC.

The V gene is TRBV12-2, the J gene TRBJ2-3; TRBD2 is the table's D call and was not checked against the DNA. TRBV12-2 has pseudogene status. This CDR3 region has 12 residues. The chain's CDR3 is CASRLTTDTQYF. CDR3 bases: TGTGCAAGTCGCTTGACTACAGATACGCAGTATTTT.

The genes are TRBV4-2 and TRBJ2-3, with 7 positions matching TRBD2. Per the germline V gene, CDR1 is LGHNA and CDR2 is YNFKEQ. The junction had 3 bases not matched to a gene; V was cut back by 0 bases and J by 6 bases. This CDR3 region has 14 residues. The CDR3 region is CASSQEGEGDTQYF. The CDR3 DNA follows: TGTGCCAGCAGCCAAGAAGGGGAGGGGGATACGCAGTATTTT.

This clone was seen once. The genes are TRBV5-1 and TRBJ1-2, with D unclear. This CDR3 contains 14 residues. Germline CDR1 reads SGHRS; CDR2 reads YFSETQ. Trimming took off 1 base at V and 4 bases at J, with 11 bases between the two ends. The CDR3 loop reads CASSLQAGPYGYTF. In DNA, the CDR3 is TGCGCCAGCAGCTTGCAGGCTGGCCCCTATGGCTACACCTTC.

The genes are TRBV9 and TRBJ1-4; D is perhaps TRBD1 (5 bases). This CDR3 has 14 amino acids. Germline V lookup: CDR1 SGDLS, CDR2 YYNGEE. The V gene lost 0 bases and the J gene lost 8 bases, with 11 bases spanning the gap. CDR3 sequence (DNA): TGTGCCAGCAGCGTAGATGGGGGTGCGGAAAAACTGTTTTTT. Translation gives CASSVDGGAEKLFF. Full variable domain (outside the CDR3, taken from reference TRBV9 and TRBJ1-4): DSGVTQTPKHLITATGQRVTLRCSPRSGDLSVYWYQQSLDQGLQFLIQYYNGEERAKGNILERFSAQQFPDLHSELNLSSLELGDSALYFCASSVDGGAEKLFFGSGTQLSVL.

This chain uses TRBV18 with TRBJ1-2, with a weak D call TRBD1 (6 bases). The CDR3 loop spans 15 amino acids. Per germline, CDR1 KGHSH and CDR2 LQKENI. With 3 bases removed from V and 4 bases from J, the gap between germline ends came to 15 bases. CDR3 DNA sequence: TGTGCCAGCTCACCCCCGGCAGGGGCGATCTATGGCTACACCTTC. Its translation: CASSPPAGAIYGYTF. The full variable domain, its missing parts supplied by reference TRBV18 and TRBJ1-2, is NAGVMQNPRHLVRRRGQEARLRCSPMKGHSHVYWYRQLPEEGLKFMVYLQKENIIDESGMPKERFSAEFPKEGPSILRIQQVVRGDSAAYFCASSPPAGAIYGYTFGSGTRLTVV.

The V call is TRBV28, the J call TRBJ2-1; D assignment may be TRBD1 or TRBD2 (5 bases each). V was trimmed by 3 bases and J by 7 bases, leaving 13 bases between them. The CDR3 is 14 amino acids. The germline V gene encodes CDR1 MDHEN and CDR2 SYDVKM. The CDR3 reads CASSFRDGNNEQFF. The CDR3 coding sequence is TGTGCCAGCAGTTTCAGGGACGGAAATAATGAGCAGTTCTTC. The entire variable domain, with the rest obtained from reference TRBV28 and TRBJ2-1, is as follows: DVKVTQSSRYLVKRTGEKVFLECVQDMDHENMFWYRQDPGLGLRLIYFSYDVKMKEKGDIPEGYSVSREKKERFSLILESASTNQTSMYLCASSFRDGNNEQFFGPGTRLTVL.

This clone was recorded only once. The genes are TRBV29-1 and TRBJ1-1; D is undetermined. V gave up 3 bases and J gave up 1 base, with 6 bases separating them. In germline, CDR1 is SQVTM, CDR2 ANQGSEA. CDR3 length equals 12 residues. CDR3 protein: CSVENGNTEAFF. CDR3 nucleotide sequence: TGCAGCGTTGAGAATGGGAACACTGAAGCTTTCTTT. The variable domain in full, with the rest retrieved from reference TRBV29-1 and TRBJ1-1, is SAVISQKPSRDICQRGTSLTIQCQVDSQVTMMFWYRQQPGQSLTLIATANQGSEATYESGFVIDKFPISRPNLTFSTLTVSNMSPEDSSIYLCSVENGNTEAFFGQGTRLTVV.